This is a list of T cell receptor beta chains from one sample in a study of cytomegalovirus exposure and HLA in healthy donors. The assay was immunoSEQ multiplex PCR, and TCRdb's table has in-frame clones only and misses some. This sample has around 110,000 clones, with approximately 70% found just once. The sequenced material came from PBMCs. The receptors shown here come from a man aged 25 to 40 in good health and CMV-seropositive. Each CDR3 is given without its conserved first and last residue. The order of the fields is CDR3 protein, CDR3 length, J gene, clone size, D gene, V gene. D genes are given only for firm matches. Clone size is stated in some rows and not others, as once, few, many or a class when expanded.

cdr3_aa: ASSPMSLADGELF; cdr3_length: 13; j_call: TRBJ2-2; clone_size: -; d_call: TRBD2; v_call: TRBV18
cdr3_aa: AWGGQGNQPQH; cdr3_length: 11; j_call: TRBJ1-5; clone_size: once; d_call: TRBD1; v_call: TRBV30
cdr3_aa: ASSLVRQGTGELF; cdr3_length: 13; j_call: TRBJ2-2; clone_size: -; d_call: -; v_call: TRBV5-1
cdr3_aa: ASSLEPFASSQETQY; cdr3_length: 15; j_call: TRBJ2-5; clone_size: -; d_call: -; v_call: TRBV11-2
cdr3_aa: ASSSPYRAGGNEQF; cdr3_length: 14; j_call: TRBJ2-1; clone_size: -; d_call: TRBD2; v_call: TRBV7-6
cdr3_aa: ASSAGAAGVVDTQY; cdr3_length: 14; j_call: TRBJ2-3; clone_size: few; d_call: TRBD2; v_call: TRBV25-1
cdr3_aa: ASSLFPGEETQY; cdr3_length: 12; j_call: TRBJ2-5; clone_size: -; d_call: -; v_call: TRBV27
cdr3_aa: ASSLAGTGRVNEQF; cdr3_length: 14; j_call: TRBJ2-1; clone_size: -; d_call: TRBD1; v_call: TRBV5-1
cdr3_aa: ASSEPPFGLSPLH; cdr3_length: 13; j_call: TRBJ1-6; clone_size: few; d_call: -; v_call: TRBV6-1
cdr3_aa: ASSPGRLAGGDTQY; cdr3_length: 14; j_call: TRBJ2-3; clone_size: -; d_call: TRBD2; v_call: TRBV4-3
cdr3_aa: ASGLAPGLPWTEAF; cdr3_length: 14; j_call: TRBJ1-1; clone_size: -; d_call: -; v_call: TRBV12-5
cdr3_aa: AISSTDTQY; cdr3_length: 9; j_call: TRBJ2-3; clone_size: once; d_call: -; v_call: TRBV10-3
cdr3_aa: ASSVDAGPAGGYT; cdr3_length: 13; j_call: TRBJ1-2; clone_size: -; d_call: -; v_call: TRBV9
cdr3_aa: ASSARRAGGTDTQY; cdr3_length: 14; j_call: TRBJ2-3; clone_size: once; d_call: TRBD2; v_call: TRBV6-1
cdr3_aa: ASSFPADRQYNMNTEAF; cdr3_length: 17; j_call: TRBJ1-1; clone_size: -; d_call: -; v_call: TRBV5-5
cdr3_aa: ASSLDGRRTGELF; cdr3_length: 13; j_call: TRBJ2-2; clone_size: -; d_call: TRBD2; v_call: TRBV7-8
cdr3_aa: ASSPGPGPRDTQY; cdr3_length: 13; j_call: TRBJ2-3; clone_size: -; d_call: -; v_call: TRBV11-2
cdr3_aa: ASSPRGGRWNEQF; cdr3_length: 13; j_call: TRBJ2-1; clone_size: -; d_call: TRBD2; v_call: TRBV7-2
cdr3_aa: ASTGLVGSPLH; cdr3_length: 11; j_call: TRBJ1-6; clone_size: few; d_call: -; v_call: TRBV25-1
cdr3_aa: ASSTWTGASGNTIY; cdr3_length: 14; j_call: TRBJ1-3; clone_size: -; d_call: -; v_call: TRBV21-1
cdr3_aa: ASSRGLANEQF; cdr3_length: 11; j_call: TRBJ2-1; clone_size: -; d_call: TRBD2; v_call: TRBV25-1
cdr3_aa: ASSLDPEQPQH; cdr3_length: 11; j_call: TRBJ1-5; clone_size: few; d_call: -; v_call: TRBV5-1
cdr3_aa: ASSPGQGARSTEAF; cdr3_length: 14; j_call: TRBJ1-1; clone_size: -; d_call: TRBD1; v_call: TRBV4-1
cdr3_aa: AWQGPYEKLF; cdr3_length: 10; j_call: TRBJ1-4; clone_size: -; d_call: -; v_call: TRBV30
cdr3_aa: ASSEERGYNEQF; cdr3_length: 12; j_call: TRBJ2-1; clone_size: -; d_call: TRBD2; v_call: TRBV2
cdr3_aa: ASTRRGTEAF; cdr3_length: 10; j_call: TRBJ1-1; clone_size: -; d_call: -; v_call: TRBV19
cdr3_aa: ASSFGGDNQPQH; cdr3_length: 12; j_call: TRBJ1-5; clone_size: -; d_call: -; v_call: TRBV5-6
cdr3_aa: ASSYTGGDYGYT; cdr3_length: 12; j_call: TRBJ1-2; clone_size: -; d_call: -; v_call: TRBV6-6
cdr3_aa: ASSLLASPYEQY; cdr3_length: 12; j_call: TRBJ2-7; clone_size: -; d_call: -; v_call: TRBV7-8
cdr3_aa: ASAQGQTGEQY; cdr3_length: 11; j_call: TRBJ2-7; clone_size: -; d_call: -; v_call: TRBV11-3
cdr3_aa: ASLPAGGITDTQY; cdr3_length: 13; j_call: TRBJ2-3; clone_size: -; d_call: -; v_call: TRBV18
cdr3_aa: ASSEIGGDYGYT; cdr3_length: 12; j_call: TRBJ1-2; clone_size: -; d_call: -; v_call: TRBV25-1
cdr3_aa: ASSPARLEKIEETQY; cdr3_length: 15; j_call: TRBJ2-5; clone_size: -; d_call: -; v_call: TRBV18
cdr3_aa: ASSVGLQETQY; cdr3_length: 11; j_call: TRBJ2-5; clone_size: -; d_call: -; v_call: TRBV9
cdr3_aa: ASSWAGTGSDYGYT; cdr3_length: 14; j_call: TRBJ1-2; clone_size: -; d_call: TRBD1; v_call: TRBV5-1
cdr3_aa: ASSYSRGNTEAF; cdr3_length: 12; j_call: TRBJ1-1; clone_size: -; d_call: -; v_call: TRBV6-5
cdr3_aa: ASSLWTFWDTHYNEQF; cdr3_length: 16; j_call: TRBJ2-1; clone_size: -; d_call: -; v_call: TRBV13
cdr3_aa: ASSVGLNSPLH; cdr3_length: 11; j_call: TRBJ1-6; clone_size: -; d_call: -; v_call: TRBV2
cdr3_aa: ASSFTTGNTEAF; cdr3_length: 12; j_call: TRBJ1-1; clone_size: -; d_call: -; v_call: TRBV5-4
cdr3_aa: ASSMGPGQNTEAF; cdr3_length: 13; j_call: TRBJ1-1; clone_size: -; d_call: -; v_call: TRBV19
cdr3_aa: ATRDQGYNEQF; cdr3_length: 11; j_call: TRBJ2-1; clone_size: -; d_call: -; v_call: TRBV15
cdr3_aa: ASSKEQGISQETQY; cdr3_length: 14; j_call: TRBJ2-5; clone_size: -; d_call: TRBD1; v_call: TRBV28
cdr3_aa: ASSLATGGYEQY; cdr3_length: 12; j_call: -; clone_size: -; d_call: TRBD1; v_call: TRBV5-1
cdr3_aa: SAVQPYGYT; cdr3_length: 9; j_call: TRBJ1-2; clone_size: -; d_call: -; v_call: TRBV20-1
cdr3_aa: ASSLDRVGRTPLH; cdr3_length: 13; j_call: TRBJ1-6; clone_size: -; d_call: TRBD1; v_call: TRBV13
cdr3_aa: ASSLATSGGTGELF; cdr3_length: 14; j_call: TRBJ2-2; clone_size: -; d_call: TRBD2; v_call: TRBV7-7
cdr3_aa: AWSPDSSGNTIY; cdr3_length: 12; j_call: TRBJ1-3; clone_size: -; d_call: -; v_call: TRBV30
cdr3_aa: ASSIMGTGED; cdr3_length: 10; j_call: TRBJ1-5; clone_size: -; d_call: TRBD1; v_call: TRBV28